Following are 8 T cell receptor beta chains from one sample sequenced in a study of blood T cell repertoires in COVID-19. Sequencing was performed with immunoSEQ multiplex PCR; in TCRdb, only in-frame clones are kept and a portion is missing. The sample holds under 250,000 clones; more than 65% are singletons and the top ten take approximately 10%. The sequenced material came from peripheral blood. All receptors come from a man aged 50 to 60 with active or convalescent COVID-19.

V gene TRBV3-1 (or the pseudogene TRBV3-2) combines with J gene TRBJ2-7, with D possibly matching TRBD2 (6 bases). Germline values: CDR1 LGHDT, CDR2 YNNKEL (reference sequence). The V gene lost 0 bases and the J gene lost 8 bases, with 23 bases spanning the gap. The CDR3 spans 17 residues. The CDR3 reads CASSQEEGRDGLLKQYF. The CDR3 DNA reads as TGTGCCAGCAGCCAAGAAGAGGGGCGGGACGGACTTCTCAAGCAGTACTTC.

This clone was seen more than once but under ten times. The DNA for the CDR3 is TGCGCCAGCAGCCTCGGTCGGGGTAATGAAAAACTGTTTTTT. Translated, it gives CASSLGRGNEKLFF. The J gene is TRBJ1-4, the V gene TRBV4-1; unclear D gene. Germline lookup yields CDR1 MGHRA and CDR2 YSYEKL. The CDR3 spans 14 residues. V gave up 4 bases and J gave up 4 bases, with 10 bases separating them.

The chain employs TRBV7-3 and TRBJ1-2; 7 bases align to TRBD1. The CDR3 loop spans 13 amino acids. After removal of 5 bases from V and 8 bases from J, the junction contained 8 bases not matched to a gene. Germline CDR1 and CDR2: SGHTA and FQGTGA. The CDR3 DNA reads as TGTGCCAGCAGCCTTGACAGGGACGGCGGCTACACCTTC. Translating it yields CASSLDRDGGYTF. Together with reference TRBV7-3 and TRBJ1-2, the CDR3 gives the full variable domain: GAGVSQTPSNKVTEKGKYVELRCDPISGHTALYWYRQSLGQGPEFLIYFQGTGAADDSGLPNDRFFAVRPEGSVSTLKIQRTERGDSAVYLCASSLDRDGGYTFGSGTRLTVV.

The chain carries TRBV11-2 and TRBJ2-7, with D perhaps TRBD2 (5 bases). CDR3 size: 14 residues. The germline V and J ends were trimmed by 5 bases and 3 bases, with 14 bases remaining between them. Germline V CDR1 and CDR2: SGHAT, FQNNGV. DNA for the CDR3: TGTGCCAGCAGCGACGGACTTGGGAACTACGAGCAGTACTTC. Its translation is CASSDGLGNYEQYF.

The V gene is TRBV28, the J gene TRBJ2-5; 9 bases map to TRBD2. The germline gives CDR1 MDHEN, CDR2 SYDVKM. Losses at the gene ends were 5 bases for V and 3 bases for J; bases not matched to a gene: 4. The CDR3 is made up of 14 amino acids. Here the CDR3 reads CASSPLAGKETQYF. The CDR3 DNA follows: TGTGCCAGCAGTCCGCTAGCGGGGAAAGAGACCCAGTACTTC. The variable domain in full, completed from reference TRBV28 and TRBJ2-5, reads DVKVTQSSRYLVKRTGEKVFLECVQDMDHENMFWYRQDPGLGLRLIYFSYDVKMKEKGDIPEGYSVSREKKERFSLILESASTNQTSMYLCASSPLAGKETQYFGPGTRLLVL.

The CDR3 sequence: CASGQGGEKLFF. CDR3 in DNA: TGTGCCAGCGGGCAGGGGGGTGAAAAACTGTTTTTT. V and J are TRBV6-5 and TRBJ1-4; 7 nucleotides line up with TRBD1. CDR3 length: 12 amino acids. Germline V gene data show CDR1 as MNHEY and CDR2 as SVGAGI. After removal of 8 bases from V and 7 bases from J, the junction contained 4 bases not matched to a gene.

V usage is TRBV5-1 and J usage is TRBJ2-7; 7 nucleotides line up with TRBD1. This CDR3 comprises 15 residues. Trimming removed 5 bases from V and 3 bases from J; junction bases left unmatched: 11. In germline, CDR1 is SGHRS, CDR2 YFSETQ. DNA for the CDR3: TGCGCCAGCAGTCAAACCGGGACAGAGCTCTACGAGCAGTACTTC. Protein: CASSQTGTELYEQYF.

This clone was seen more than once but under ten times. The chain carries TRBV15 and TRBJ1-6, with TRBD1 matching 8 bases. J was trimmed by 10 bases and V by 5 bases; bases with no gene match: 7. Per the germline V gene, CDR1 is LNHNV and CDR2 is YYDKDF (reference sequence). This CDR3 is built from 14 residues. The CDR3 protein is CATSPDRVGSPLHF. DNA for the CDR3: TGTGCCACCAGCCCGGACAGGGTAGGGTCACCCCTCCACTTT.